Each of the 30 T cell receptor beta chains below was sequenced from the same sample in a study of control samples from healthy donors and cancer patients. Sequencing was performed with immunoSEQ multiplex PCR; in TCRdb, only in-frame clones are kept and a portion is missing. The table lists about 160,000 clones, roughly 95% of them singletons, with over 1% in the top ten. Sequencing input: blood. These receptors originate from a woman aged 30 to 39 in good health.

The chain carries TRBV10-1 and TRBJ2-3; D unclear. Trimming stripped 4 bases from V and 4 bases from J, with 9 bases between. This CDR3 spans 13 amino acids. Germline loops: CDR1 WNHNN, CDR2 SYGVQD (reference sequence). As DNA, the CDR3 is TGCGCCAGCAGTGCTCCGGGCGCAGATACGCAGTATTTT. Translating it yields CASSAPGADTQYF.

The CDR3 nucleotides are TGTGCCAGCTCACCGGGAACCGGGGAGCTGTTTTTT. This gives the protein CASSPGTGELFF. The chain recombines TRBV18 with TRBJ2-2; D is unresolved. The CDR3 is 12 amino acids. Germline values: CDR1 KGHSH, CDR2 LQKENI. Between the trimmed V and J ends, which lost 3 bases and 5 bases, there was a span of 4 bases.

Written as DNA, the CDR3 is TGTGCCAGCAGTTCCTGGGGCATTAATACGCAGTATTTT. Protein: CASSSWGINTQYF. V and J are TRBV28 and TRBJ2-3; possible D gene TRBD1, 5 bases. The CDR3 runs 13 residues. V was clipped by 4 bases and J by 7 bases, with 12 bases between them. Germline CDR1 is MDHEN and CDR2 is SYDVKM.

CDR3 residues: CASSDHEKLFF. The CDR3, as DNA: TGTGCCAGCAGTGACCATGAAAAACTGTTTTTT. The chain recombines TRBV6-1 with TRBJ1-4; unclear D gene. V gave up 3 bases and J gave up 6 bases, with 2 bases separating them. Germline CDR1 and CDR2: MNHNS and SASEGT. This CDR3 has 11 residues.

The rearrangement links TRBV7-2 to TRBJ1-5, with 7 bases that match TRBD1. Germline values: CDR1 SGHTA, CDR2 FQGNSA. This CDR3 has 14 residues. The J segment lost 7 bases and the V segment lost 5 bases, leaving 8 bases of the junction unmatched. The CDR3 loop reads CASSQQGFGQPQHF. CDR3 DNA: TGTGCCAGCAGCCAACAGGGGTTCGGCCAGCCCCAGCATTTT. Full variable domain (remainder filled in from reference TRBV7-2 and TRBJ1-5): GAGVSQSPSNKVTEKGKDVELRCDPISGHTALYWYRQSLGQGLEFLIYFQGNSAPDKSGLPSDRFSAERTGGSVSTLTIQRTQQEDSAVYLCASSQQGFGQPQHFGDGTRLSIL.

The chain has TRBV7-9 and TRBJ1-2, with D uncertain. Trimming took 8 bases from V and 7 from J, leaving 8 bases between them. This CDR3 region has 10 residues. CDR1 is SEHNR and CDR2 is FQNEAQ in the germline V gene (reference sequence). Written as DNA, the CDR3 is TGTGCCAGCGAGGCAGGTGGCTACACCTTC. Translated, it gives CASEAGGYTF.

The chain recombines TRBV5-1 with TRBJ2-7, with 8 nucleotides matching TRBD1. V lost 0 bases and J lost 4; bases outside the gene matches: 6. Germline CDR1 reads SGHRS; CDR2 reads YFSETQ. The CDR3 consists of 15 residues. CDR3 protein: CASSLGPGGGYEQYF. CDR3 nucleotides: TGCGCCAGCAGCTTGGGGCCAGGGGGCGGTTACGAGCAGTACTTC.

The count of this clone is one. The chain has TRBV5-1 and TRBJ2-4; possibly TRBD1 or TRBD2 for D (5 bases each). The germline V and J ends were trimmed by 2 bases and 7 bases, with 16 bases remaining between them. Looked up from germline, CDR1 is SGHRS and CDR2 is YFSETQ. The CDR3 totals 15 residues. As DNA, the CDR3 is TGCGCCAGCAGCTTCCGGGACCCTCGGAAGAACATTCAGTACTTC. This gives the protein CASSFRDPRKNIQYF. Full variable domain (outside the CDR3, taken from reference TRBV5-1 and TRBJ2-4): KAGVTQTPRYLIKTRGQQVTLSCSPISGHRSVSWYQQTPGQGLQFLFEYFSETQRNKGNFPGRFSGRQFSNSRSEMNVSTLELGDSALYLCASSFRDPRKNIQYFGAGTRLSVL.

This clone came up once. The chain links TRBV6-5 to TRBJ1-5, with no clear D. V was pared by 3 bases and J by 0 bases, with 3 bases between. Germline V gene lookup returns CDR1 MNHEY and CDR2 SVGAGI. CDR3 length: 13 amino acids. This CDR3 reads CASSYYSNQPQHF. Here the CDR3 DNA reads TGTGCCAGCAGTTATTATAGCAATCAGCCCCAGCATTTT.

The chain uses TRBV10-2 and TRBJ2-7; the match to TRBD2 covers 9 bases. There are 15 residues in the CDR3. V lost 6 bases to trimming and J lost 2 bases; unmatched junction nucleotides: 8. Germline loops: CDR1 WSHSY, CDR2 SAAADI. The CDR3 region has the DNA TGCGCCAGCAGAGCCCTAGCGGGACTACCCTACGAGCAGTACTTC. Its translation: CASRALAGLPYEQYF.

The CDR3: CASSIGRGKLENYEQYF. DNA for the CDR3: TGTGCCAGTAGTATAGGGAGGGGAAAGTTGGAGAACTACGAGCAGTACTTC. The rearrangement links TRBV19 to TRBJ2-7, with D maybe TRBD2 (6 bases). CDR1 LNHDA and CDR2 SQIVND come from the germline V gene (reference sequence). The V end lost 1 base, the J end lost 3 bases, and 19 bases lay between the germline ends. The CDR3 has 17 residues.

The chain employs TRBV9 and TRBJ2-3; D is uncertain. Germline V CDR1 and CDR2: SGDLS, YYNGEE. The V and J ends lost 0 bases and 0 bases respectively, with 5 bases between them. The CDR3 is made up of 14 amino acids. This CDR3 reads CASSVEHSTDTQYF. CDR3 coding DNA: TGTGCCAGCAGCGTAGAACACAGCACAGATACGCAGTATTTT.

The CDR3 spells CASSQGTDYVGYTF. In nucleotides, the CDR3 is TGTGCCAGCAGCCAAGGGACAGACTACGTAGGCTACACCTTC. The rearrangement joins TRBV7-9 to TRBJ1-2, with TRBD1 identical over 7 bases. Germline assignment: CDR1 SEHNR and CDR2 FQNEAQ (reference sequence). Trimming removed 5 bases from V and 8 bases from J; junction bases left unmatched: 11. This CDR3 has 14 residues.

The chain recombines TRBV6-9 with TRBJ2-7; 7 bases fit TRBD1. With 3 bases clipped from V and 2 bases from J, the junction kept 4 bases outside the gene matches. Germline V gene data show CDR1 as MNHGY and CDR2 as SVAAGI. CDR3 length: 14 residues. CDR3 residues: CASSYEGQPYEQYF. CDR3 bases: TGTGCCAGCAGTTACGAGGGACAGCCCTACGAGCAGTACTTC.

The chain employs TRBV23-1 and TRBJ1-4, with no clear D. TRBV23-1 is flagged as an ORF with uncertain function. There are 11 residues in the CDR3. V was shortened by 8 bases and J by 10 bases, with 11 bases between the two germline ends. This CDR3 is CASGRSGKLFF. CDR3 DNA sequence: TGCGCCAGCGGCCGAAGCGGAAAACTGTTTTTT.

The chain recombines TRBV9 with TRBJ1-2; perhaps TRBD1 as D (5 bases). The CDR3 is 12 residues long. V was cut by 7 bases and J by 4 bases, with 11 bases left in between. Germline CDR1 SGDLS, CDR2 YYNGEE. CDR3 coding DNA: TGTGCCAGCGGGGGGGTTGGCTATGGCTACACCTTC. This gives the protein CASGGVGYGYTF.

The V gene is TRBV13, the J gene TRBJ1-2, with 7 nucleotides matching TRBD1. There are 18 residues in the CDR3. Germline values: CDR1 PRHDT, CDR2 FYEKMQ (reference sequence). The ends lost 7 bases at V and 1 base at J; junction bases unmatched: 18. The CDR3 region is CASTILRADRPHNYGYTF. In DNA form, the CDR3 reads TGTGCCAGCACCATACTTCGGGCGGACAGGCCCCATAACTATGGCTACACCTTC.

The J gene is TRBJ1-4, the V gene TRBV27; D call uncertain. Germline-derived CDR1 and CDR2 are MNHEY and SMNVEV (reference sequence). V was cut by 6 bases and J by 0 bases, with 11 bases left in between. The length of the CDR3 is 15 residues. The CDR3 loop is CASSPGPTTNEKLFF. The CDR3 DNA sequence: TGTGCCAGCAGCCCCGGACCAACAACTAATGAAAAACTGTTTTTT. The whole variable domain, filled in from reference TRBV27 and TRBJ1-4, reads EAQVTQNPRYLITVTGKKLTVTCSQNMNHEYMSWYRQDPGLGLRQIYYSMNVEVTDKGDVPEGYKVSRKEKRNFPLILESPSPNQTSLYFCASSPGPTTNEKLFFGSGTQLSVL.

The chain combines TRBV6-5 with TRBJ2-3; D is unresolved. This CDR3 is 12 amino acids long. Looked up from germline, CDR1 is MNHEY and CDR2 is SVGAGI. The ends were cut back, 6 bases at V and 6 bases at J, with 10 bases in the middle. As DNA, the CDR3 is TGTGCCAGCAGCCCCCTCGGGGATACGCAGTATTTT. Residues: CASSPLGDTQYF.

The chain joins TRBV19 to TRBJ1-1; perhaps TRBD1 as D (6 bases). The CDR3 consists of 16 residues. The germline V gene encodes CDR1 LNHDA and CDR2 SQIVND (reference sequence). Trimming cost V 4 bases and J 0 bases, with 15 bases left between them. CDR3 in DNA: TGTGCCAGTAGTAAAGGACAGCTACCTATGAACACTGAAGCTTTCTTT. Protein product: CASSKGQLPMNTEAFF.

The genes are TRBV18 and TRBJ1-6, with a tentative D call TRBD1 (5 bases). In germline, CDR1 is KGHSH, CDR2 LQKENI. The V gene lost 1 base and the J gene lost 7 bases, with 11 bases spanning the gap. The CDR3 is 15 amino acids. The CDR3 nucleotides are TGTGCCAGCTCACCACAACCGGGGCAGAATTCACCCCTCCACTTT. Its protein is CASSPQPGQNSPLHF.

The rearrangement joins TRBV6-5 to TRBJ1-2; no clear D. This CDR3 has 14 residues. V shed 5 bases and J shed 1 base, with 11 bases lying between them. Germline lookup yields CDR1 MNHEY and CDR2 SVGAGI. CDR3 amino acids: CASSPRTGNYGYTF. For the CDR3, the DNA is TGTGCCAGCAGTCCTCGGACGGGTAACTATGGCTACACCTTC.

This sequence joins TRBV2 and TRBJ2-7, with 8 bases that match TRBD2. Germline V gene data show CDR1 as SNHLY and CDR2 as FYNNEI. V trimming: 5 bases; J trimming: 6 bases; junction bases outside the gene matches: 12. The CDR3 loop spans 15 amino acids. Written as DNA, the CDR3 is TGTGCCAGCAGTCCCCCGGGGGGGTCAAGGGGCGAGCAGTACTTC. Protein product: CASSPPGGSRGEQYF.

V is TRBV4-1 and J is TRBJ1-5; the D gene is possibly TRBD1 (5 bases). This CDR3 is built from 16 residues. The ends were cut back, 1 base at V and 6 bases at J, with 16 bases in the middle. Germline V gene lookup returns CDR1 MGHRA and CDR2 YSYEKL. The CDR3 DNA is TGCGCCAGCAGCCAAGGCCCGGGGCGGGGCAGTCAGCCCCAGCATTTT. Its translation: CASSQGPGRGSQPQHF.

J is TRBJ2-3 and V is TRBV19, with TRBD2 as a possible D gene (6 bases). V was pared by 3 bases and J by 0 bases, with 13 bases between. The CDR3 runs to 16 residues. Germline-derived CDR1 and CDR2 are LNHDA and SQIVND (reference sequence). CDR3 DNA sequence: TGTGCCAGTAGTATGCTTTCAGCGGGTAGCACAGATACGCAGTATTTT. Translating gives CASSMLSAGSTDTQYF.

The chain is built from TRBV4-1 and TRBJ1-5; D is undetermined. The CDR3 totals 15 residues. Trimming stripped 1 base from V and 6 bases from J, with 13 bases between. Germline V CDR1 and CDR2: MGHRA, YSYEKL. DNA for the CDR3: TGCGCCAGCAGCCAAGGAAGAACCTCCTTTCAGCCCCAGCATTTT. It translates to CASSQGRTSFQPQHF.

The chain carries TRBV5-5 and TRBJ2-5, with 12 nucleotides matching TRBD2. Germline CDR1 is SGHKS and CDR2 is YYEKEE (reference sequence). V lost 4 bases, J lost 3 bases, and 7 bases stayed unmatched. CDR3 length equals 16 residues. Here the CDR3 DNA reads TGTGCCAGCAGCCGAGGACTAGCGGGGTTTGAAGAGACCCAGTACTTC. It yields the protein CASSRGLAGFEETQYF. The full variable domain, its missing parts supplied by reference TRBV5-5 and TRBJ2-5, is DAGVTQSPTHLIKTRGQQVTLRCSPISGHKSVSWYQQVLGQGPQFIFQYYEKEERGRGNFPDRFSARQFPNYSSELNVNALLLGDSALYLCASSRGLAGFEETQYFGPGTRLLVL.

A remark on this clone: This sample also contains other DNA sequences that code for the same CDR3. CDR3 residues: CSVRGDNEKLFF. CDR3 DNA sequence: TGCAGCGTCAGGGGGGATAATGAAAAACTGTTTTTT. The chain joins TRBV29-1 to TRBJ1-4, with 7 positions matching TRBD1. V lost 6 bases and J lost 4; bases outside the gene matches: 2. The length of the CDR3 is 12 residues. Germline V gene data show CDR1 as SQVTM and CDR2 as ANQGSEA.

The chain links TRBV19 to TRBJ1-5; TRBD1 agrees at 8 bases. CDR3 length equals 15 residues. In germline, CDR1 is LNHDA, CDR2 SQIVND (reference sequence). Trimming cost V 3 bases and J 7 bases; bases outside gene matches: 8. The CDR3 loop is CASSILDRERQPQHF. CDR3 bases: TGTGCCAGTAGTATTCTGGACAGGGAAAGACAGCCCCAGCATTTT.

This rearrangement joins TRBV15 to TRBJ2-4; D perhaps matches TRBD1 (6 bases). CDR3 size: 17 residues. The germline V gene encodes CDR1 LNHNV and CDR2 YYDKDF (reference sequence). Trimming removed 3 bases at V and 1 base at J, with 16 bases between. The CDR3 is CATSSRKGQLAKNIQYF. The CDR3 DNA sequence: TGTGCCACCAGCAGTCGTAAGGGACAACTGGCCAAAAACATTCAGTACTTC.